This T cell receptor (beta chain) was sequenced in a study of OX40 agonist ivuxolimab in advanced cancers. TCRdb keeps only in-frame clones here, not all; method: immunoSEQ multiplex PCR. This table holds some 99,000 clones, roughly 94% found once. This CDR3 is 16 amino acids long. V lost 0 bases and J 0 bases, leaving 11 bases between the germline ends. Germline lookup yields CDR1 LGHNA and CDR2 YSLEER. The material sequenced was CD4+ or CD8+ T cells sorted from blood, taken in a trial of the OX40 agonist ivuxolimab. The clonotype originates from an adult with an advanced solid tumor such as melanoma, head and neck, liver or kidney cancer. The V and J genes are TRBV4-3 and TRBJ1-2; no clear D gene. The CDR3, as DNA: TGCGCCAGCAGCCAAGATCCCACGGGCACTAACTATGGCTACACCTTC. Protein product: CASSQDPTGTNYGYTF.